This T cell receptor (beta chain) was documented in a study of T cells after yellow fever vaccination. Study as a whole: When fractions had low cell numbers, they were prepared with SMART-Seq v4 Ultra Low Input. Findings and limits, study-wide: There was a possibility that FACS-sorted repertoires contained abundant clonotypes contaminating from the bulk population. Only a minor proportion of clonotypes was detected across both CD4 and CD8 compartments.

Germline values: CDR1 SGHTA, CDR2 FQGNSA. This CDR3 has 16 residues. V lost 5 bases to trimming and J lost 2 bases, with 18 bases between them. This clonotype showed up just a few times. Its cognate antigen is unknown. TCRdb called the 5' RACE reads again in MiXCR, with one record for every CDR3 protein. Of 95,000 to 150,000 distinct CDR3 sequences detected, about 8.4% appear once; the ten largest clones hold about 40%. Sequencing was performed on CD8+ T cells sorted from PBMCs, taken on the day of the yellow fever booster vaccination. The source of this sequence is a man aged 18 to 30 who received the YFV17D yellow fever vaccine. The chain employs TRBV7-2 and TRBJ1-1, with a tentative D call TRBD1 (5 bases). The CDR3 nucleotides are TGTGCCAGCAGCCCCTCTGCCCGGGGCCTAAACACTGAAGCTTTCTTT. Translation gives CASSPSARGLNTEAFF.